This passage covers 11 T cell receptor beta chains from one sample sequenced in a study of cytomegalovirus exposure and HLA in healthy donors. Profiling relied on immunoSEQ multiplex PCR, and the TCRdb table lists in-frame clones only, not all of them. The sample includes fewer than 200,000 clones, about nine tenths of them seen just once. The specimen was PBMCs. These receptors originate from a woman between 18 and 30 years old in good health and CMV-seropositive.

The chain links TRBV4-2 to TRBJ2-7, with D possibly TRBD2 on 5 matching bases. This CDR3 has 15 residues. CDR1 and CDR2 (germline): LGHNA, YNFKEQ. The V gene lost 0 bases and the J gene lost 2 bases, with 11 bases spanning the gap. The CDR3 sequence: CASSQEGLATYEQYF. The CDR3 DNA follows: TGTGCCAGCAGCCAAGAAGGGCTAGCTACCTACGAGCAGTACTTC.

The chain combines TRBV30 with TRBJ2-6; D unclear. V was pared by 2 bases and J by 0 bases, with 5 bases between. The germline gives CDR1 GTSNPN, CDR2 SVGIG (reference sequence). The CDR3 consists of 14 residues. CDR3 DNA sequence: TGTGCCTGGAGTATCTACTCTGGGGCCAACGTCCTGACTTTC. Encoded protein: CAWSIYSGANVLTF.

The CDR3 DNA reads as TGTGCCAGCTCACTTGTCGACACCGGGGAGCTGTTTTTT. This sequence encodes CASSLVDTGELFF. The genes are TRBV18 and TRBJ2-2; D remains unclear. CDR1 is KGHSH, CDR2 LQKENI, per germline. The ends were cut back, 4 bases at V and 3 bases at J, with 6 bases in the middle. CDR3 length equals 13 residues.

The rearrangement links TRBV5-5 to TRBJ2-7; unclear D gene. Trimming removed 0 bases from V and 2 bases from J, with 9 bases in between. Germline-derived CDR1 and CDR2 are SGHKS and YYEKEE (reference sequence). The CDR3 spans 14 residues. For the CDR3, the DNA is TGTGCCAGCAGCTTGGTCCCGGGTACCTACGAGCAGTACTTC. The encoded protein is CASSLVPGTYEQYF.

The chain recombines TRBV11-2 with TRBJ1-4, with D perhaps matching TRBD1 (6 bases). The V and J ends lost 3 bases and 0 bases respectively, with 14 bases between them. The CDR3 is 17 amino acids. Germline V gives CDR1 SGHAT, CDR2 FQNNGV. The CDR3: CASSLGWTVATNEKLFF. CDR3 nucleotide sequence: TGTGCCAGCAGCTTGGGATGGACAGTAGCAACTAATGAAAAACTGTTTTTT. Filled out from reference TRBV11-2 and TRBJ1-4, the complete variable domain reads EAGVAQSPRYKIIEKRQSVAFWCNPISGHATLYWYQQILGQGPKLLIQFQNNGVVDDSQLPKDRFSAERLKGVDSTLKIQPAKLEDSAVYLCASSLGWTVATNEKLFFGSGTQLSVL.

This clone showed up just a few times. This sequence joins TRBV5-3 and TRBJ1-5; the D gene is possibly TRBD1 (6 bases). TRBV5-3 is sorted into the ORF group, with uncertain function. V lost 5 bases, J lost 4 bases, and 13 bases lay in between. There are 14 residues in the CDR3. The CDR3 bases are TGTGCCAGAAGGCGGGTAGGGGGTAATCAGCCCCAGCATTTT. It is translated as CARRRVGGNQPQHF.

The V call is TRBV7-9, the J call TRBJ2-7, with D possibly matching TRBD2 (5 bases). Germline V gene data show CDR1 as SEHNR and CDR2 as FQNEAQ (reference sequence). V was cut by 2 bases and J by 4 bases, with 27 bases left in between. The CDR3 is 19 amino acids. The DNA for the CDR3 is TGTGCCAGCAGCTTATCCGGGGTTTTTATGCGGAGGTCCTCTTACGAGCAGTACTTC. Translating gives CASSLSGVFMRRSSYEQYF.

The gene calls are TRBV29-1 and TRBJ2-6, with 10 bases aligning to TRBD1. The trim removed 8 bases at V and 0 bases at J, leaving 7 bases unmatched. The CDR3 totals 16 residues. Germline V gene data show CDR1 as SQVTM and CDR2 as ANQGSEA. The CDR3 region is CSMRTGGVSGANVLTF. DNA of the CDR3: TGCAGCATGCGGACAGGGGGGGTCTCTGGGGCCAACGTCCTGACTTTC.

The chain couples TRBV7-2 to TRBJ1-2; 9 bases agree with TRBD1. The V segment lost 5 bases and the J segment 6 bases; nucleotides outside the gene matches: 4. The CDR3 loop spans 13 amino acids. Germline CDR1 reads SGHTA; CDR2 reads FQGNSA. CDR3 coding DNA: TGTGCCAGCAGCCCCTGGGACAGGGATGGCTACACCTTC. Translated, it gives CASSPWDRDGYTF.

CDR3 protein: CASSIDLFGDSYSNQPQHF. CDR3 nucleotide sequence: TGTGCCAGTAGTATAGATCTATTTGGGGACAGCTATAGCAATCAGCCCCAGCATTTT. The chain is built from TRBV19 and TRBJ1-5; TRBD1 matches at 7 bases. With 0 bases clipped from V and 0 bases from J, the junction kept 11 bases outside the gene matches. This CDR3 comprises 19 residues. The germline V gene has CDR1 LNHDA and CDR2 SQIVND (reference sequence).

The CDR3 here is CASSLFPRTGLLYEQYF. CDR3 coding DNA: TGTGCCAGCAGTTTATTCCCTCGGACAGGGCTCCTCTACGAGCAGTACTTC. The chain joins TRBV28 to TRBJ2-7, with 8 bases that match TRBD1. V lost 1 base, J lost 3 bases, and 11 bases stayed unmatched. The CDR3 runs to 17 residues. CDR1 is MDHEN and CDR2 is SYDVKM in the germline V gene. Full variable domain (remainder filled in from reference TRBV28 and TRBJ2-7): DVKVTQSSRYLVKRTGEKVFLECVQDMDHENMFWYRQDPGLGLRLIYFSYDVKMKEKGDIPEGYSVSREKKERFSLILESASTNQTSMYLCASSLFPRTGLLYEQYFGPGTRLTVT.